This is a list of T cell receptor beta chains from one sample in a study of CD8 T cells in Susac syndrome. Via MiXCR, TCRdb re-called the immunoSEQ multiplex PCR reads, giving one row per CDR3 protein. The sample lists roughly 140,000 distinct CDR3 sequences, around 95% occurring once. The specimen sequenced was CD8+ T cells from PBMCs. Source of these receptors: a human donor with multiple sclerosis. The CDR3 runs from the conserved cysteine through the conserved F or W.

v_call	j_call	cdr3_aa
TRBV30	TRBJ2-3	CAWLPGLVSDTQYF
TRBV20-1	TRBJ2-1	CSARGEHSYNEQFF
TRBV27	TRBJ2-7	CASSLRAGGSYEQYF
TRBV12-3/TRBV12-4	TRBJ2-5	CASSLTEETQYF
TRBV29-1	TRBJ2-1	CSVELAGVSLSYNEQFF
TRBV27	TRBJ2-3	CASGHRGTSTDTQYF
TRBV24-1	TRBJ2-5	CATSDPGTEETQYF
TRBV7-9	TRBJ2-3	CASIYNGAGTAFTDTQYF
TRBV3-1	TRBJ2-1	CASSQSTSPGSYNEQFF
TRBV13	TRBJ2-2	CASTKGGVIGELFF
TRBV24-1	TRBJ2-6	CATSDLQQGRCGANVLTF
TRBV7-7	TRBJ2-5	CASSSRPGPRETQYF
TRBV9	TRBJ2-3	CASSVVTGGPSTDTQYF
TRBV13	TRBJ1-5	CASSPRQGAQHF
TRBV2	TRBJ2-5	CASSDLVQETQYF
TRBV4-1	TRBJ2-2	CASSQGMGGPPTGELFF
TRBV9	TRBJ1-1	CASSAPGGNTEAFF
TRBV24-1	TRBJ1-6	CATSEETGSSPLHF
TRBV9	TRBJ2-7	CASSVEAANYEQYF
TRBV11-2	TRBJ2-1	CASSNSTGQYNEQFF
TRBV15	TRBJ2-5	CATQERGQETQYF
TRBV27	TRBJ1-2	CASSLGTGYGYTF
TRBV27	TRBJ2-7	CASSLGLAVEQYF
TRBV27	TRBJ1-5	CASSPRGASNQPQHF
TRBV6-5	TRBJ2-7	CASSYTPGEALYEQYF
TRBV3-1	TRBJ2-5	CASSQDAQVETQYF
TRBV7-9	TRBJ2-6	CASSPQRRGPGANVLTF
TRBV19	TRBJ1-5	CASSILINNQPQHF
TRBV7-6	TRBJ1-1	CASSSPGQGMTEAFF
TRBV7-9	TRBJ2-7	CASEAGGSYEQYF
TRBV5-1	TRBJ2-1	CASSFRHRSYNEQFF